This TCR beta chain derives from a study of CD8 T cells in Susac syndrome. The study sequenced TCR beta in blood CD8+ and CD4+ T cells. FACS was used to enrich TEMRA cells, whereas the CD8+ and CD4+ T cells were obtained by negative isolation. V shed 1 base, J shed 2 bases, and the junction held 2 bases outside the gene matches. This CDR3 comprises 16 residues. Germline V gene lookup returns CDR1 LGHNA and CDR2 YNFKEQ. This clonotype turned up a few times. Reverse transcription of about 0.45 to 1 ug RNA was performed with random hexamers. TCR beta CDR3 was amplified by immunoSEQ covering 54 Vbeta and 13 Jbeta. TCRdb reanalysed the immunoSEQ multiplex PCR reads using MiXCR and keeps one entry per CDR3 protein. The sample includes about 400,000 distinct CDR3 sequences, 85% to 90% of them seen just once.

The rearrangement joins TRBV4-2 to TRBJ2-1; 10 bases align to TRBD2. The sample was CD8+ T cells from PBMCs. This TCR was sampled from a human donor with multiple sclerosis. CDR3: CASSQGSGGAYNEQFF. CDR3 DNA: TGTGCCAGCAGCCAAGGGAGCGGGGGGGCCTACAATGAGCAGTTCTTC.